Described below is a single T cell receptor (beta chain) sequence and its context. The CDR3 sequence is 12 residues long. The J segment lost 9 bases and the V segment lost 8 bases, leaving 7 bases of the junction unmatched. Produced via immunoSEQ multiplex PCR; TCRdb's table is partial and in-frame only. Of a few hundred thousand clones listed, 70% to 90% are singletons. This entry belongs to a study of blood T cell repertoires in COVID-19. The clonotype was recovered from a woman in her forties or fifties who had recovered from COVID-19. The sequenced material came from peripheral blood. This chain uses TRBV12-3 or TRBV12-4 with TRBJ2-1, with 7 bases identical to TRBD2. The CDR3, as DNA: TGTGCCAGCGGGAGGGCCGGGGGTGAGCAGTTCTTC. It yields the protein CASGRAGGEQFF.